This TCR beta chain emerged from a study of T-cell reconstitution after alpha-beta-depleted transplantation in children. At least ten counts were recorded for this clonotype. Unique molecular identifiers were incorporated when the TCRbeta library was constructed. TCRdb independently ran MiXCR on the PCR reads; one entry per CDR3 protein. The top ten hold approximately 1% of the sample, which has roughly 590,000 distinct CDR3 sequences, approximately 16% seen once. The germline V and J ends were trimmed by 7 bases and 0 bases, with 9 bases remaining between them. The germline gives CDR1 SEHNR, CDR2 FQNEAQ (reference sequence). CDR3 length: 13 residues.

This clonotype was obtained from a human donor who donated a stem cell graft to a child with acute myeloid leukemia. The sample consisted of PBMCs from the stem cell graft donor, taken from the stem cell graft. The genes are TRBV7-9 and TRBJ1-2, with D tentatively TRBD1 (5 bases). The CDR3 DNA is TGTGCCAGCAATAGGGGACCTAACTATGGCTACACCTTC. Translation: CASNRGPNYGYTF.